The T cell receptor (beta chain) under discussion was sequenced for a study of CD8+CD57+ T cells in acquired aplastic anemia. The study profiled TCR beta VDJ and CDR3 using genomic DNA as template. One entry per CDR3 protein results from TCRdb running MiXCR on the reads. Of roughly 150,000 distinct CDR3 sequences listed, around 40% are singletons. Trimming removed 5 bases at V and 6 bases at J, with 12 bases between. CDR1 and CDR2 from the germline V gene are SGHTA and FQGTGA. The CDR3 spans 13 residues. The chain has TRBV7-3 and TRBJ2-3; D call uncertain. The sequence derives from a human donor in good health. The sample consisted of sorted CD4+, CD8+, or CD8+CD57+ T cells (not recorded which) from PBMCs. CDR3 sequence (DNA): TGTGCCAGCAGCCGTGCCGGTGGGGATACGCAGTATTTT. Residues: CASSRAGGDTQYF.